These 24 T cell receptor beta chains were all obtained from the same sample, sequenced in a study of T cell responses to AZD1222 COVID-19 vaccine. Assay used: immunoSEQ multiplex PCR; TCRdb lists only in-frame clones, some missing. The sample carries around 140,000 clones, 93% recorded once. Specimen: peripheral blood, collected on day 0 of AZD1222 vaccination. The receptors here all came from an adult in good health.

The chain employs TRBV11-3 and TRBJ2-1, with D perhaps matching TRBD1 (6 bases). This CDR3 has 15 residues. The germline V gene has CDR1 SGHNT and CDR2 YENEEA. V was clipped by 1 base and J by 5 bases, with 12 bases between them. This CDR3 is CASSLAPGQNNEQFF. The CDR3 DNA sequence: TGTGCCAGCAGCTTAGCCCCCGGACAGAACAATGAGCAGTTCTTC.

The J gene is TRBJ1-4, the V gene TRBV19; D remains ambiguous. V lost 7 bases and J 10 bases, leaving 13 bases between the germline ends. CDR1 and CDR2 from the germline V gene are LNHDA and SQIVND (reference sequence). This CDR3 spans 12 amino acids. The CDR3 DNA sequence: TGTGCCAGTACCCGCGAGGGTGGAAAACTGTTTTTT. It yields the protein CASTREGGKLFF.

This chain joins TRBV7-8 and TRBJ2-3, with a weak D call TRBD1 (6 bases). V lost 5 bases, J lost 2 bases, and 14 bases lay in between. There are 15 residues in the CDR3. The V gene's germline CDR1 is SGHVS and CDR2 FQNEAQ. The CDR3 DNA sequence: TGTGCCAGCAGCCCTGGGCGGACAGTCACAGATACGCAGTATTTT. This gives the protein CASSPGRTVTDTQYF.

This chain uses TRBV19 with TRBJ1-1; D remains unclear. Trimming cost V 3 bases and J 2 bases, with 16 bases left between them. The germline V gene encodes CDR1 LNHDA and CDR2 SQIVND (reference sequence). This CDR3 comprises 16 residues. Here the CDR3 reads CASSIGREPGNTEAFF. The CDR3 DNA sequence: TGTGCCAGTAGTATTGGTCGCGAGCCGGGCAACACTGAAGCTTTCTTT.

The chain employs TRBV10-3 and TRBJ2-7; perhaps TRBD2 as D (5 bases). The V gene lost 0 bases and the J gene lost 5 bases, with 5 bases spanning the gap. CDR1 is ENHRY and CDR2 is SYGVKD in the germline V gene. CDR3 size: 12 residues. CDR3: CAISESRDEQYF. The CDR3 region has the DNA TGTGCCATCAGTGAGTCGAGGGACGAGCAGTACTTC.

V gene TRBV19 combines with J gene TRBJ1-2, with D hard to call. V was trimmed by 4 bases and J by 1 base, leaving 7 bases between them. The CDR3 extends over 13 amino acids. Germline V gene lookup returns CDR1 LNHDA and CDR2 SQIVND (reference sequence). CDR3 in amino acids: CASSNFINYGYTF. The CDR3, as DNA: TGTGCCAGTAGTAACTTCATTAACTATGGCTACACCTTC.

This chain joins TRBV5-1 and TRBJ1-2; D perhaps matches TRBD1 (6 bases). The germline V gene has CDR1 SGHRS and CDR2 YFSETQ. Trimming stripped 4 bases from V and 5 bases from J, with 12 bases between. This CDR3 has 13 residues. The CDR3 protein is CASSPLTGYGYTF. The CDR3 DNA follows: TGCGCCAGCAGCCCCCTGACAGGATATGGCTACACCTTC.

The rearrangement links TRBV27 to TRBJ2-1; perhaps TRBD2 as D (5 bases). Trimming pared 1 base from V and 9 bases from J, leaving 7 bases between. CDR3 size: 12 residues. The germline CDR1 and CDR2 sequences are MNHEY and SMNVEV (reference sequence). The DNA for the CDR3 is TGTGCCAGCAGTTTATTGGCGGGTGAGCAGTTCTTC. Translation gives CASSLLAGEQFF.

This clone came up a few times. The CDR3 region is CAQRGYRGLGTEAFF. CDR3 sequence (DNA): TGTGCCCAAAGGGGATACAGGGGGCTGGGGACTGAAGCTTTCTTT. The chain carries TRBV30 and TRBJ1-1, with TRBD1 matching 9 bases. The CDR3 is made up of 15 amino acids. In germline, CDR1 is GTSNPN, CDR2 SVGIG (reference sequence). The V and J ends lost 8 bases and 5 bases, in that order; junction bases with no gene match: 15.

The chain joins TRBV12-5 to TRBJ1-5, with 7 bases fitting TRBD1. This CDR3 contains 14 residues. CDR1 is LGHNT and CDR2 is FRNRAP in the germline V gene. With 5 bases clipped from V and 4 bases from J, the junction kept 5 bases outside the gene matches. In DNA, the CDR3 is TGTGCTAGTGGTACATCAGGGGGTAATCAGCCCCAGCATTTT. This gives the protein CASGTSGGNQPQHF.

The CDR3 region is CASSPTGGYTEAFF. CDR3 DNA sequence: TGTGCCAGCAGTCCTACAGGGGGTTACACTGAAGCTTTCTTT. This rearrangement joins TRBV27 to TRBJ1-1; 8 bases match TRBD1. Trimming took 5 bases from V and 3 from J; bases not matched to a gene: 5. Germline CDR1 and CDR2: MNHEY and SMNVEV (reference sequence). The CDR3 runs 14 residues.

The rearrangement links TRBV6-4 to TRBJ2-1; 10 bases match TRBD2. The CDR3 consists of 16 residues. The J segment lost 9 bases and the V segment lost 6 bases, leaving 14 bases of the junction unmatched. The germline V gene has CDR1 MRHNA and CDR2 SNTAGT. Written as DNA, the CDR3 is TGTGCCAGCAGCCCCGCTCAGCTAGCGGGAGTAGGTGAGCAGTTCTTC. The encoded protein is CASSPAQLAGVGEQFF.

The CDR3 loop is CASSEWTGGDHGYGYTF. The DNA of the CDR3 is TGTGCCAGCAGCGAATGGACAGGGGGCGATCACGGCTATGGCTACACCTTC. V and J are TRBV5-5 and TRBJ1-2; the match to TRBD1 covers 11 bases. This CDR3 contains 17 residues. The junction had 12 bases not matched to a gene; V was cut back by 4 bases and J by 4 bases. Per the germline V gene, CDR1 is SGHKS and CDR2 is YYEKEE (reference sequence).

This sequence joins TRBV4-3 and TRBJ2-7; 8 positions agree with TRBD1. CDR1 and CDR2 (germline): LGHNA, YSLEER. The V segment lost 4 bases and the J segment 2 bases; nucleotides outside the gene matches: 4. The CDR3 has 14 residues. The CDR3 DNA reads TGCGCCAGCAGCCCGGGACAGGTAACCTACGAGCAGTACTTC. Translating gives CASSPGQVTYEQYF.

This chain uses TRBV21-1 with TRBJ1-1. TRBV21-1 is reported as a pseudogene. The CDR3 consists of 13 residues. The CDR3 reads CASSKGGNTEAFF. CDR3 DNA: TGTGCCAGCAGCAAGGGAGGGAACACTGAAGCTTTCTTT.

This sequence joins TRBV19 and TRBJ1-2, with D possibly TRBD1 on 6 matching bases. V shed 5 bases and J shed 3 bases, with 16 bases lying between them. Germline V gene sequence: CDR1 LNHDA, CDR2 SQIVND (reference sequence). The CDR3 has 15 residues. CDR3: CASSPWTDTDYGYTF. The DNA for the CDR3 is TGTGCCAGTAGTCCATGGACAGACACCGACTATGGCTACACCTTC.

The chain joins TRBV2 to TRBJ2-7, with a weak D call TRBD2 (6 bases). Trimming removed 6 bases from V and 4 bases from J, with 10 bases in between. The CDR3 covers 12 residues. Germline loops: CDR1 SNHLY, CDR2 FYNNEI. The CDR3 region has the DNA TGTGCCAGCAGACCCGGGACTTACGAGCAGTACTTC. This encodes CASRPGTYEQYF.

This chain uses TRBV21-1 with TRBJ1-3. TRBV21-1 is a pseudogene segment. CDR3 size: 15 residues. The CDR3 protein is CASSVELSSGNTIYF. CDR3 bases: TGTGCCAGCAGCGTAGAACTTAGCTCTGGAAACACCATATATTTT.

CDR3 sequence reads: CASSLVSGLAGQLYEQYF. CDR3 nucleotide sequence: TGTGCCAGCAGCTTAGTCTCGGGACTAGCGGGACAACTCTACGAGCAGTACTTC. The V and J genes are TRBV7-9 and TRBJ2-7; 13 bases align to TRBD2. CDR3 length: 18 residues. After removal of 1 base from V and 3 bases from J, the junction contained 9 bases not matched to a gene. Germline V gene sequence: CDR1 SEHNR, CDR2 FQNEAQ (reference sequence).

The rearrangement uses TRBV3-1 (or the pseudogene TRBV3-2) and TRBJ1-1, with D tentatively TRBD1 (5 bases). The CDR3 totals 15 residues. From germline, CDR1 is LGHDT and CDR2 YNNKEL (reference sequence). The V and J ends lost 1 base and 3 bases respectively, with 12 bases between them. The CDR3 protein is CASSQAWGDYTEAFF. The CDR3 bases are TGTGCCAGCAGCCAAGCTTGGGGGGATTACACTGAAGCTTTCTTT.

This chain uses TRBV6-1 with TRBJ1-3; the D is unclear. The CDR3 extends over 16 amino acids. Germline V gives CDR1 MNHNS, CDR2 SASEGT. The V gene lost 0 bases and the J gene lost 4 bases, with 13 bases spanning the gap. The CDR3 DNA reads TGTGCCAGCAGTGAAGCACTATCTGGGTCCGGAAACACCATATATTTT. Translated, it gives CASSEALSGSGNTIYF.

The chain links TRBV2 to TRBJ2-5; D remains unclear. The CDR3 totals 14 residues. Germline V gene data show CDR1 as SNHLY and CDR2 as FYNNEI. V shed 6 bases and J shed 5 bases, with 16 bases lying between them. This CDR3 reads CASRIEAGVETQYF. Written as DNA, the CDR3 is TGTGCCAGCAGGATTGAGGCCGGAGTGGAGACCCAGTACTTC.

DNA for the CDR3: TGTGCCAGTAGTATGTTGGGGGTAGGAACGGACGAGCAGTACTTC. Residues: CASSMLGVGTDEQYF. The chain employs TRBV19 and TRBJ2-7; D is perhaps TRBD1 or TRBD2 (5 bases each). This CDR3 region has 15 residues. The V end was cut by 3 bases, the J end by 5 bases, with 17 bases between. The germline gives CDR1 LNHDA, CDR2 SQIVND (reference sequence).

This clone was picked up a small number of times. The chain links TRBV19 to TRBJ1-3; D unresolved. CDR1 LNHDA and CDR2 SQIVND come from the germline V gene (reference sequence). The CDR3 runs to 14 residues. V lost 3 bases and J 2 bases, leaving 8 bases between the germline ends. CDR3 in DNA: TGTGCCAGTAGTATCAGGCCAACTGGAAACACCATATATTTT. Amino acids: CASSIRPTGNTIYF. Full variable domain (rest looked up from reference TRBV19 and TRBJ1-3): DGGITQSPKYLFRKEGQNVTLSCEQNLNHDAMYWYRQDPGQGLRLIYYSQIVNDFQKGDIAEGYSVSREKKESFPLTVTSAQKNPTAFYLCASSIRPTGNTIYFGEGSWLTVV.